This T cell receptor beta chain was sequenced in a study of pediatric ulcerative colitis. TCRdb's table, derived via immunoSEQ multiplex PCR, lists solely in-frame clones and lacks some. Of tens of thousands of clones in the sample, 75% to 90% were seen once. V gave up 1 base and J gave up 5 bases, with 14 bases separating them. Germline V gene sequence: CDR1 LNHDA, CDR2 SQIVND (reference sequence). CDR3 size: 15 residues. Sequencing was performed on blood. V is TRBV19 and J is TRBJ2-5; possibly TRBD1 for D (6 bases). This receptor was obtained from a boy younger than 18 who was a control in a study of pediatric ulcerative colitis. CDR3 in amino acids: CASSIGGTNGETQYF. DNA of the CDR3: TGTGCCAGTAGTATAGGAGGGACAAACGGGGAGACCCAGTACTTC. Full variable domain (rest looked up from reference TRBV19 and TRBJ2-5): DGGITQSPKYLFRKEGQNVTLSCEQNLNHDAMYWYRQDPGQGLRLIYYSQIVNDFQKGDIAEGYSVSREKKESFPLTVTSAQKNPTAFYLCASSIGGTNGETQYFGPGTRLLVL.